This entry concerns a single T cell receptor beta chain. Its antigen specificity is not known. There are no base qualities to consult, and no much larger clone falls within one base. Different DNA sequences within this sample yield the same CDR3. The CDR3 regions of human TCRbeta chains were analyzed by immunosequencing. In the source study's methods: TCRs in the repertoires were compared against a reference library of SARS-CoV-2-specific TCRs that had been generated with the MIRA antigen-specificity platform. Breadth was defined as the fraction of unique TCRs that were SARS-CoV-2-associated. Depth was defined as the fraction of total T cells that were SARS-CoV-2-associated. Using the MIRA data, each spike-specific TCR was assigned both to the spike region to which the TCR was reactive and to a CD4 or CD8 class. Log10-transformed breadth and depth values were compared by one-way ANOVA with Sidak's multiple comparisons tests. TCRdb took this table from immuneACCESS and kept in-frame rearrangements with V and J called. Such tables lack part of the clones; where checked against another copy, unresolved V genes explain under half of the gap, and the rest is unexplained. The D gene and trimming were derived from the DNA, and the V and J assignments and clone size from that table. The sample includes over 120,000 clones, with around 90% observed a single time. About 1.9% of the sample is in the top ten clones.

This record comes from a study of T cell responses to AZD1222 COVID-19 vaccine (dated by TCRdb to the early 2020s). For the wider study: Because spike-specific TCR depth and breadth did not differ between the two schedules, AZD1222 recipients who got a second dose at roughly 4 weeks were pooled with those who got a second dose at roughly 12 weeks. TCR sequencing covered roughly 230 trial participants: approximately 200 given two doses of AZD1222 and approximately 25 given two doses of MenACWY control vaccine. Trial participants were enrolled into age subgroups of 18-55, 56-69 and 70-plus years, which contained 148, 28 and 57 TCR-sequenced participants, respectively.

General conclusions and limits of the study: Because no day 14 peak-response samples were available, the repertoires could be characterized only after the peak T cell response. After two AZD1222 doses, both the breadth and the depth of spike-specific TCRs were significantly higher than at day 0 and than in MenACWY recipients. Participants were mostly white British, with more females than males. The authors suggested clonal diversity may have been underestimated. Conclusions about previously exposed vaccinees were limited because only six AZD1222 recipients were SARS-CoV-2 seropositive at baseline. The whole spike protein was spanned by vaccine-associated CD4 TCRs, and dominant responses were seen in regions 160-218 and 743-854. Epitopes outside the regions mutated in the B.1.351 and B.1.1.7 variants were reportedly recognized by nearly half of the unique spike-specific TCRs. The 56-69-year group was small, and its depth increase did not reach significance, likely because of low power.

CDR1 and CDR2, per the germline V gene, are MGHRA and YSYEKL. Spanning cysteine to phenylalanine, the CDR3 consists of 13 amino acids. Only the CDR3 part of the read is kept: 39 bases, read in frame from the first base. V gives up 0 bases and J gives up 3 bases, and the segment between their germline ends measures 5 bases. The sample's time point label is to be understood as: baseline before first vaccination. Samples from vaccinated people were obtained from the UK trials COV001 and COV002, which included a single-blind randomized controlled phase 2/3 trial of AZD1222 (ChAdOx1 nCoV-19) in healthy adults. Trial participant PBMC samples were collected at day 0 and day 28 after the second dose for TCRbeta chain sequencing.

This sequence uses TRBV4-1 and TRBJ1-1; too little of a D gene remains to name it. The sequence derives from an adult in good health. This specimen consisted of peripheral blood, obtained on day 0 of AZD1222 vaccination. The CDR3 is CASSQERDTEAFF. At the DNA level, the sequence is TGCGCCAGCAGCCAAGAAAGGGACACTGAAGCTTTCTTT.